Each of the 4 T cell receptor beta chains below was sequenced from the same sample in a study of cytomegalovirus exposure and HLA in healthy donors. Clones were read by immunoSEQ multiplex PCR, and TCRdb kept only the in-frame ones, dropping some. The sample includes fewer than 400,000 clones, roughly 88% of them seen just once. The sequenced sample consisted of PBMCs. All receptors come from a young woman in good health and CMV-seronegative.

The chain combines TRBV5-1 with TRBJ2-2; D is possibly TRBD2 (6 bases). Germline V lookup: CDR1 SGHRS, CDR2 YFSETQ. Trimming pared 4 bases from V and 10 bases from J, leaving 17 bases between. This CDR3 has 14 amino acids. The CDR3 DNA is TGCGCCAGCAGCCCCCAACCTTCTAGCGAGGAGCTGTTTTTT. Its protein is CASSPQPSSEELFF.

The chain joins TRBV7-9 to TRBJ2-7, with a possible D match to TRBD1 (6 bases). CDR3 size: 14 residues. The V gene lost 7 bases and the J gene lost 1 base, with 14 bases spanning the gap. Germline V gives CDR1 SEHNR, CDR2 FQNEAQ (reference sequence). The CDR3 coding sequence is TGTGCCAGCATCAAGACAGGCCTTTCCTACGAGCAGTACTTC. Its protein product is CASIKTGLSYEQYF.

The DNA of the CDR3 is TGCAGCGTGCGGGGACTAGCGGGCGTTAAATTGGTGGAGACCCAGTACTTC. Its translation is CSVRGLAGVKLVETQYF. The V gene is TRBV29-1, the J gene TRBJ2-5; 12 bases line up with TRBD2. Trimming at V came to 6 bases and at J to 5 bases, leaving 16 bases not matched to a gene. This CDR3 has 17 residues. Germline lookup yields CDR1 SQVTM and CDR2 ANQGSEA.

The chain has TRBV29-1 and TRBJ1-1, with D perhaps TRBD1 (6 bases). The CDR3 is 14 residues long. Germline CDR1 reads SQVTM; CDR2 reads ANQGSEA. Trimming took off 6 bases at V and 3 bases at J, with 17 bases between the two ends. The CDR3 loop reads CSVRGGGRDTEAFF. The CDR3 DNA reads TGCAGCGTCCGCGGCGGGGGCCGGGACACTGAAGCTTTCTTT.